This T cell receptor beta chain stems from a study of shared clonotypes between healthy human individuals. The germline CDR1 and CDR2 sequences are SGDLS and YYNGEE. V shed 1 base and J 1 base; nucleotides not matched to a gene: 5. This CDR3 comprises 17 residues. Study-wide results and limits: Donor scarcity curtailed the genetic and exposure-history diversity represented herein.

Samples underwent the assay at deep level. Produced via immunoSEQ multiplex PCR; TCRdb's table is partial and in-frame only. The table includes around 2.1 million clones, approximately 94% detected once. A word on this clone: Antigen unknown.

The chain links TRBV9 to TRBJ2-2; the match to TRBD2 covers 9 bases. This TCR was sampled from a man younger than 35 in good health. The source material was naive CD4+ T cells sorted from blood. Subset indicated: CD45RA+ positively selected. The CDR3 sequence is CASSVNSGGLNTGELFF. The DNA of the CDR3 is TGTGCCAGCAGCGTAAATAGCGGGGGCCTGAACACCGGGGAGCTGTTTTTT.